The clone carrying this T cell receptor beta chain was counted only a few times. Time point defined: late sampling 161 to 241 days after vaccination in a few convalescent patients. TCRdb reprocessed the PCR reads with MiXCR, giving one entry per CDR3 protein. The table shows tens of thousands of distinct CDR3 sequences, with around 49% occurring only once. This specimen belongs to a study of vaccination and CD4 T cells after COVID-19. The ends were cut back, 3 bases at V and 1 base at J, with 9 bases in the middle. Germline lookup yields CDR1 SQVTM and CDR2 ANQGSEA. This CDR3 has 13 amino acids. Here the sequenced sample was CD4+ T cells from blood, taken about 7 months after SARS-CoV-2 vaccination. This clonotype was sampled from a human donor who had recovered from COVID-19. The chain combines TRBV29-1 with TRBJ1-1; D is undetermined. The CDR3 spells CSVEGSENTEAFF. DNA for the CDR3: TGCAGCGTTGAGGGCAGCGAGAACACTGAAGCTTTCTTT.